The 29 T cell receptor beta chains below all came from one sample that was sequenced in a study of metastatic and nonmetastatic thyroid tumors. MiXCR was used by TCRdb to re-call the PCR reads. The top ten hold around 16% of the sample, which has about 39,000 clones, 15% to 20% seen once. No patient received treatment before thyroid surgery. Sequencing input: blood. The origin of the receptors is a female donor with papillary thyroid cancer or a benign thyroid nodule (not recorded which). Some clones in this sample may be carry-over from other donors' samples.

The chain couples TRBV20-1 to TRBJ2-1; 15 nucleotides align to TRBD2. CDR1 and CDR2 (germline): DFQATT, SNEGSKA (reference sequence). The CDR3 runs to 16 residues. After removal of 1 base from V and 7 bases from J, the junction contained 5 bases not matched to a gene. CDR3 protein: CSARGTSGRAQNEQFF. The DNA for the CDR3 is TGCAGTGCTAGAGGGACTAGCGGGAGGGCCCAGAATGAGCAGTTCTTC.

This clone was seen ten or more times. This chain joins TRBV4-2 and TRBJ2-7; D uncertain. This CDR3 contains 13 residues. Trimming took 5 bases from V and 5 from J, leaving 13 bases between them. The germline gives CDR1 LGHNA, CDR2 YNFKEQ. In nucleotides, the CDR3 is TGTGCCAGCAGCAAGTGGTCTAACGACGAGCAGTACTTC. This translates into CASSKWSNDEQYF.

There are many counts of this clone. The chain recombines TRBV20-1 with TRBJ2-1; 11 nucleotides agree with TRBD2. The V gene's germline CDR1 is DFQATT and CDR2 SNEGSKA (reference sequence). V dropped 6 bases and J dropped 8; count of bases not matched to a gene: 12. This CDR3 comprises 15 residues. The CDR3 sequence is CSASMTSGIGDEQFF. CDR3 coding DNA: TGCAGTGCCTCCATGACTAGCGGGATCGGAGATGAGCAGTTCTTC.

There are many counts of this clone. V is TRBV30 and J is TRBJ2-1; D might be TRBD1 (7 bases). This CDR3 has 12 residues. Deletions cut 3 bases from V and 7 bases from J, with 10 bases between. The germline V gene encodes CDR1 GTSNPN and CDR2 SVGIG (reference sequence). The CDR3 loop reads CAWSSGGNEQFF. CDR3 in DNA: TGTGCCTGGAGCTCAGGGGGGAATGAGCAGTTCTTC.

This chain connects TRBV6-1 to TRBJ1-4, with D possibly matching TRBD1 (6 bases). CDR3 length: 13 residues. Trimming removed 3 bases from V and 14 bases from J, with 16 bases in between. The germline CDR1 and CDR2 sequences are MNHNS and SASEGT. DNA of the CDR3: TGTGCCAGCAGTGATCAATCTCCAGGGGCTCTGTTTTTT. It encodes CASSDQSPGALFF.

Many counts were recorded for this clone. CDR3 nucleotide sequence: TGTGCCAGCAGCCCTCCCAGAAGCTCTGGAAACACCATATATTTT. Translation gives CASSPPRSSGNTIYF. The chain links TRBV14 to TRBJ1-3; D call uncertain. This CDR3 is built from 15 residues. Germline lookup yields CDR1 SGHDN and CDR2 FVKESK. With 4 bases removed from V and 0 bases from J, the gap between germline ends came to 10 bases.

This clone was detected a few times. V is TRBV20-1 and J is TRBJ1-1; D perhaps matches TRBD1 (6 bases). The CDR3 is 11 residues long. Germline V gene data show CDR1 as DFQATT and CDR2 as SNEGSKA (reference sequence). The V and J ends lost 3 bases and 9 bases respectively, with 11 bases between them. CDR3: CSARIQGQAFF. The CDR3 bases are TGCAGTGCTAGGATACAGGGTCAAGCTTTCTTT.

The V and J genes are TRBV5-6 and TRBJ2-1; maybe TRBD2 (5 bases). Germline CDR1 and CDR2: SGHDT and YYEEEE. The V gene lost 7 bases and the J gene lost 8 bases, with 10 bases spanning the gap. The CDR3 runs to 11 residues. CDR3 bases: TGTGCCAGCGGCGAGGAGGATGAGCAGTTCTTC. Amino acids: CASGEEDEQFF.

The chain carries TRBV7-6 and TRBJ2-5; D may be TRBD1 (6 bases). The V end was cut by 5 bases, the J end by 5 bases, with 21 bases between. The CDR3 runs to 16 residues. Germline CDR1 SGHVS, CDR2 FNYEAQ. In DNA form, the CDR3 reads TGTGCCAGCAGCCTTTCCTCGGCAGGGGCCATGGAGACCCAGTACTTC. Its protein is CASSLSSAGAMETQYF.

This chain connects TRBV4-2 to TRBJ2-3; D assignment may be TRBD1 or TRBD2 (5 bases each). Deletions cut 3 bases from V and 2 bases from J, with 12 bases between. There are 15 residues in the CDR3. CDR1 and CDR2 (germline): LGHNA, YNFKEQ. CDR3: CASSQGDGSTDTQYF. The CDR3 nucleotides are TGTGCCAGCAGCCAGGGGGACGGTTCCACAGATACGCAGTATTTT.

Of note for this clone: This sequence may be a read error, since a much larger clone differs from it by one base. The CDR3 region has the DNA TGTGCCAGCAGCCAGACAGGGGCTAATTCACCCCTCCACTTT. It is translated as CASSQTGANSPLHF. The rearrangement uses TRBV11-2 and TRBJ1-6; 8 positions match TRBD1. In germline, CDR1 is SGHAT, CDR2 FQNNGV. The CDR3 is 14 residues long. Trimming cost V 5 bases and J 6 bases; bases outside gene matches: 3.

This clone was picked up a small number of times. Sequence at one end of the junction differs from germline and may be a read error. V usage is TRBV27 and J usage is TRBJ1-1; 12 bases are shared with TRBD1. CDR1 and CDR2 (germline): MNHEY, SMNVEV (reference sequence). The CDR3 extends over 14 amino acids. CDR3: CASSTGQGAPEDFF. Written as DNA, the CDR3 is TGTGCCAGCAGCACGGGACAGGGGGCCCCCGAAGATTTCTTT.

This clone was seen many times. The chain uses TRBV28 and TRBJ1-1; 7 bases are shared with TRBD1. V was clipped by 6 bases and J by 0 bases; unmatched bases: 7. CDR1 is MDHEN, CDR2 SYDVKM, per germline. This CDR3 spans 15 amino acids. CDR3 sequence reads: CASRGQPPMNTEAFF. As DNA, the CDR3 is TGTGCCAGCAGGGGACAGCCACCAATGAACACTGAAGCTTTCTTT.

This clone was seen at least ten times. The chain has TRBV7-3 and TRBJ2-1; 7 bases fit TRBD1. Trimming cost V 8 bases and J 2 bases; bases outside gene matches: 9. Germline CDR1 SGHTA, CDR2 FQGTGA. There are 15 residues in the CDR3. The chain's CDR3 is CASGLNRGPYNEQFF. The CDR3 region has the DNA TGTGCCAGCGGCCTTAACAGGGGTCCCTACAATGAGCAGTTCTTC.

As for this clone: A single base separates this from a much larger clone, so it may be a read error. Different DNA sequences within this sample yield the same CDR3. The CDR3 sequence is CASSLGDFSPTRNEQYF. The CDR3 nucleotides read TGTGCCAGCAGCCTGGGCGACTTCTCACCGACTAGAAACGAGCAGTACTTC. The J gene is TRBJ2-7, the V gene TRBV5-4, with D maybe TRBD2 (6 bases). The germline V and J ends were trimmed by 4 bases and 5 bases, with 25 bases remaining between them. CDR1 is SGHNT, CDR2 YYREEE, per germline (reference sequence). CDR3 length equals 17 residues.

Many counts were recorded for this clone. The chain is built from TRBV5-6 and TRBJ2-1, with D perhaps matching TRBD1 (5 bases). CDR1 and CDR2 (germline): SGHDT, YYEEEE. This CDR3 region has 14 residues. Between the trimmed V and J ends, which lost 4 bases and 4 bases, there was a span of 12 bases. The CDR3: CASSRGFSYNEQFF. CDR3 in DNA: TGTGCCAGCAGCAGGGGCTTCTCATACAATGAGCAGTTCTTC.

V gene TRBV20-1 combines with J gene TRBJ2-7; D assignment may be TRBD1 or TRBD2 (5 bases each). Trimming removed 8 bases at V and 4 bases at J, with 12 bases between. The CDR3 runs to 11 residues. Germline lookup yields CDR1 DFQATT and CDR2 SNEGSKA (reference sequence). CDR3 amino acids: CSPGRKYEQYF. The DNA of the CDR3 is TGCAGTCCGGGACGGAAGTACGAGCAGTACTTC.

This clone has at least ten counts. The CDR3 bases are TGTGCCAGTAGTATAGGGGCAGAAGCTTTCTTT. Translated, it gives CASSIGAEAFF. This chain connects TRBV19 to TRBJ1-1; D unresolved. The CDR3 consists of 11 residues. Trimming removed 1 base at V and 8 bases at J, with 5 bases between. Germline V CDR1 and CDR2: LNHDA, SQIVND (reference sequence).

Within the sample, this clone is large. The chain combines TRBV6-1 with TRBJ2-1, with TRBD2 matching 10 bases. Germline CDR1 is MNHNS and CDR2 is SASEGT. The J segment lost 9 bases and the V segment lost 7 bases, leaving 6 bases of the junction unmatched. The CDR3 is 13 amino acids. CDR3 nucleotide sequence: TGTGCCAGCATGGAGTTAGCGGGAGGTGAGCAGTTCTTC. It is translated as CASMELAGGEQFF.

This clone has a count of ten or more. The DNA for the CDR3 is TGTGCCAGCAGTTACTCGAGGACAACGGGTGAGCAGTTCTTC. It codes for CASSYSRTTGEQFF. The V call is TRBV6-6, the J call TRBJ2-1, with D tentatively TRBD1 (5 bases). The V and J ends lost 0 bases and 9 bases respectively, with 12 bases between them. The CDR3 consists of 14 residues. The germline V gene encodes CDR1 MNHNY and CDR2 SVGAGI (reference sequence).

Many counts were recorded for this clone. This sequence joins TRBV5-1 and TRBJ1-2, with unresolved D. With 1 base removed from V and 7 bases from J, the gap between germline ends came to 11 bases. Germline-derived CDR1 and CDR2 are SGHRS and YFSETQ. The CDR3 covers 13 residues. The CDR3 DNA reads as TGCGCCAGCAGCTTGAGTCGGCTCTCTGGCTACACCTTC. Translation: CASSLSRLSGYTF.

There are a few counts of this clone. The chain combines TRBV27 with TRBJ2-7; perhaps D is TRBD1 or TRBD2 (5 bases each). The CDR3 covers 14 residues. V lost 6 bases and J 4 bases, leaving 16 bases between the germline ends. CDR1 is MNHEY and CDR2 is SMNVEV in the germline V gene (reference sequence). CDR3: CASRPSGTRYEQYF. In nucleotides, the CDR3 is TGTGCCAGCAGGCCCTCCGGGACGAGATACGAGCAGTACTTC.

This clone was recorded at least ten times. The rearrangement joins TRBV30 to TRBJ2-7; D gene uncertain. Per the germline V gene, CDR1 is GTSNPN and CDR2 is SVGIG (reference sequence). Deletions cut 2 bases from V and 3 bases from J, with 11 bases between. This CDR3 is built from 13 residues. The CDR3 region has the DNA TGTGCCTGGAGTCGGCAGGACCGCTACGAGCAGTACTTC. This gives the protein CAWSRQDRYEQYF.

This clone turned up a few times. This may arise from a read error, as a much more abundant clone is one base away. The chain recombines TRBV11-2 with TRBJ2-1, with D unclear. The CDR3 runs to 15 residues. V lost 2 bases, J lost 8 bases, and 16 bases lay in between. Germline CDR1 reads SGHAT; CDR2 reads FQNNGV. The CDR3 coding sequence is TGTGCCAGCAGCTTAAGTGCCACCAACCTAGATGAGCAGTTCTTC. It codes for CASSLSATNLDEQFF.

This clone is labeled medium-sized. The V gene is TRBV20-1, the J gene TRBJ2-7, with TRBD2 matching 13 bases. CDR1 is DFQATT and CDR2 is SNEGSKA in the germline V gene (reference sequence). V trimming: 0 bases; J trimming: 3 bases; junction bases outside the gene matches: 2. The CDR3 totals 15 residues. CDR3 nucleotides: TGCAGTGCTAGAGAAGGGACTAGCGGGAACTACGAGCAGTACTTC. Translated: CSAREGTSGNYEQYF.

This clone was counted ten times or more. Just one base apart from a much larger clone, this may be a read error. The J gene is TRBJ2-7, the V gene TRBV28, with D possibly matching TRBD1 (5 bases). The CDR3 extends over 15 amino acids. Germline V lookup: CDR1 MDHEN, CDR2 SYDVKM. Trimming cost V 7 bases and J 3 bases, with 19 bases left between them. The CDR3 here is CASIPWGGLNYEQYF. In DNA, the CDR3 is TGTGCCAGCATCCCCTGGGGCGGTCTGAACTACGAGCAGTACTTC.

Turning to this clone: This may arise from a read error, as a much more abundant clone is one base away. The rearrangement links TRBV13 to TRBJ1-1, with D unresolved. Germline assignment: CDR1 PRHDT and CDR2 FYEKMQ (reference sequence). CDR3 length equals 14 residues. The CDR3 region is CSSSLAVMNTEAFF. CDR3 DNA sequence: TGTTCCAGCAGCCTTGCAGTGATGAACACTGAAGCTTTCTTT.

This clone was observed at least ten times. This chain connects TRBV20-1 to TRBJ2-2; D might be TRBD1 (5 bases). V lost 8 bases and J lost 7, with 14 bases in between. The CDR3 has 12 residues. Germline V lookup: CDR1 DFQATT, CDR2 SNEGSKA (reference sequence). The DNA of the CDR3 is TGCAGTAAGACAGAGGTAGGCGGGGAGCTGTTTTTT. This sequence encodes CSKTEVGGELFF.

As concerns this clone: Other DNA sequences from this sample encode an identical CDR3 as well. This chain connects TRBV28 to TRBJ2-3; 7 bases fit TRBD2. The germline V gene encodes CDR1 MDHEN and CDR2 SYDVKM. V was pared by 5 bases and J by 4 bases, with 15 bases of the junction left unmatched. The CDR3 extends over 17 amino acids. Here the CDR3 DNA reads TGTGCCAGCAGTGGCTCATCACGGGAGGCCAGGTCAGATACGCAGTATTTT. It encodes CASSGSSREARSDTQYF.